A single sample gave rise to the 17 T cell receptor beta chains below, sequenced in a study of blood T cell repertoires in COVID-19. The protocol was immunoSEQ multiplex PCR, while the TCRdb copy is restricted to in-frame clones and leaves out a portion. Of roughly 250,000 clones in the sample, about 88% were seen once. The sample consisted of peripheral blood. The source of these receptors is a woman between 40 and 50 years old who had recovered from COVID-19.

This chain connects TRBV13 to TRBJ2-3, with 13 bases matching TRBD2. The germline CDR1 and CDR2 sequences are PRHDT and FYEKMQ (reference sequence). CDR3 length equals 20 residues. The J segment lost 2 bases and the V segment lost 0 bases, leaving 11 bases of the junction unmatched. DNA for the CDR3: TGTGCCAGCAGCTTAGGAGGGACTAGCGGGGTGGGGTCACTCACAGATACGCAGTATTTT. Amino acids: CASSLGGTSGVGSLTDTQYF. Full variable domain (outside the CDR3, taken from reference TRBV13 and TRBJ2-3): AAGVIQSPRHLIKEKRETATLKCYPIPRHDTVYWYQQGPGQDPQFLISFYEKMQSDKGSIPDRFSAQQFSDYHSELNMSSLELGDSALYFCASSLGGTSGVGSLTDTQYFGPGTRLTVL.

This chain connects TRBV5-4 to TRBJ2-1, with a possible D match to TRBD2 (6 bases). V lost 0 bases, J lost 11 bases, and 15 bases lay in between. This CDR3 contains 14 residues. CDR1 is SGHNT and CDR2 is YYREEE in the germline V gene (reference sequence). The CDR3 loop reads CASSLASSEAKQFF. Written as DNA, the CDR3 is TGTGCCAGCAGCTTGGCATCTAGCGAGGCCAAGCAGTTCTTC.

The chain employs TRBV18 and TRBJ1-5; 7 bases map to TRBD1. Trimming at V came to 5 bases and at J to 2 bases, leaving 12 bases not matched to a gene. Germline V gene sequence: CDR1 KGHSH, CDR2 LQKENI. CDR3 size: 17 residues. CDR3 bases: TGTGCCAGCTCAACCGGACAGGACTTAGCAGGCAATCAGCCCCAGCATTTT. Encoded protein: CASSTGQDLAGNQPQHF.

The V call is TRBV25-1, the J call TRBJ2-3, with D perhaps matching TRBD2 (5 bases). Germline V gives CDR1 MGHDK, CDR2 SYGVNS. V dropped 3 bases and J dropped 0 bases, with 13 bases sitting between them. The CDR3 covers 16 residues. In DNA form, the CDR3 reads TGTGCCAGCAGTGAGGTTCGAGGGTCTAGCACAGATACGCAGTATTTT. Its translation is CASSEVRGSSTDTQYF.

Only one count was recorded for this clone. The chain is built from TRBV6-5 and TRBJ2-5; D gene unclear. In germline, CDR1 is MNHEY, CDR2 SVGAGI. The CDR3 consists of 14 residues. Trimming cost V 6 bases and J 2 bases, with 13 bases left between them. CDR3 coding DNA: TGTGCCAGCAGCCCCCGGAGACTGCAAGAGACCCAGTACTTC. Translation gives CASSPRRLQETQYF.

The rearrangement links TRBV11-3 to TRBJ2-4, with TRBD2 matching 8 bases. Germline V lookup: CDR1 SGHNT, CDR2 YENEEA. The CDR3 is 17 amino acids. V lost 3 bases, J lost 4 bases, and 11 bases stayed unmatched. The CDR3 loop is CASSFTSGVPLKNIQYF. The CDR3 nucleotides read TGTGCCAGCAGCTTTACTAGCGGCGTACCGCTAAAAAACATTCAGTACTTC. Full variable domain (remainder filled in from reference TRBV11-3 and TRBJ2-4): EAGVVQSPRYKIIEKKQPVAFWCNPISGHNTLYWYLQNLGQGPELLIRYENEEAVDDSQLPKDRFSAERLKGVDSTLKIQPAELGDSAVYLCASSFTSGVPLKNIQYFGAGTRLSVL.

This chain connects TRBV5-4 to TRBJ2-5; 10 positions match TRBD1. The germline CDR1 and CDR2 sequences are SGHNT and YYREEE (reference sequence). V was pared by 3 bases and J by 5 bases, with 10 bases of the junction left unmatched. The CDR3 totals 16 residues. CDR3 nucleotides: TGTGCCAGCAGCTCGCGGGACAGGGGACAAGCGGAGACCCAGTACTTC. Translated, it gives CASSSRDRGQAETQYF.

The rearrangement links TRBV28 to TRBJ2-3, with 7 nucleotides matching TRBD2. V trimming: 8 bases; J trimming: 0 bases; junction bases outside the gene matches: 11. Germline values: CDR1 MDHEN, CDR2 SYDVKM. There are 16 residues in the CDR3. CDR3: CASHPSGEGSTDTQYF. The CDR3 DNA reads as TGTGCCAGCCATCCAAGCGGGGAGGGGAGCACAGATACGCAGTATTTT.

V gene TRBV7-2 combines with J gene TRBJ2-1, with 7 bases identical to TRBD2. Germline trimming cut 3 bases from V and 7 bases from J; bases unmatched to any gene: 9. CDR1 is SGHTA, CDR2 FQGNSA, per germline. CDR3 length: 15 residues. The CDR3 region has the DNA TGTGCCAGCAGCTTGGCCGGGACTACAACGAATGAGCAGTTCTTC. It is translated as CASSLAGTTTNEQFF.

V gene TRBV19 combines with J gene TRBJ1-3, with a possible D match to TRBD1 (5 bases). This CDR3 has 15 residues. V lost 3 bases, J lost 8 bases, and 17 bases lay in between. CDR1 LNHDA and CDR2 SQIVND come from the germline V gene (reference sequence). The CDR3 nucleotides are TGTGCCAGTAGTATCGGGCAAACCGGGGGAGACACCATATATTTT. Protein sequence: CASSIGQTGGDTIYF.

The J gene is TRBJ2-7, the V gene TRBV25-1; TRBD2 aligns across 7 bases. The V and J ends lost 3 bases and 2 bases, in that order; junction bases with no gene match: 1. Per germline, CDR1 MGHDK and CDR2 SYGVNS. The CDR3 has 13 amino acids. This CDR3 reads CASSEGRAYEQYF. The CDR3 DNA follows: TGTGCCAGCAGTGAGGGGAGGGCCTACGAGCAGTACTTC.

V gene TRBV5-1 combines with J gene TRBJ2-1, with TRBD2 identical over 13 bases. The length of the CDR3 is 21 residues. Germline trimming cut 3 bases from V and 0 bases from J; bases unmatched to any gene: 15. Germline V lookup: CDR1 SGHRS, CDR2 YFSETQ. CDR3 amino acids: CASSSYGGTSGVKSSYNEQFF. The CDR3 DNA sequence: TGCGCCAGCAGCTCCTACGGGGGGACTAGCGGGGTAAAGAGCTCCTACAATGAGCAGTTCTTC.

The chain couples TRBV11-3 to TRBJ2-4; perhaps TRBD2 as D (6 bases). The CDR3 covers 16 residues. Germline V gene sequence: CDR1 SGHNT, CDR2 YENEEA. Trimming cost V 5 bases and J 0 bases, with 14 bases left between them. The CDR3 nucleotides read TGTGCCAGCAGCCCAATCGGGGGAGGAGCCAAAAACATTCAGTACTTC. Translating it yields CASSPIGGGAKNIQYF.

The V call is TRBV9, the J call TRBJ2-1, with D unresolved. The CDR3 totals 13 residues. V shed 4 bases and J shed 9 bases, with 14 bases lying between them. Germline V lookup: CDR1 SGDLS, CDR2 YYNGEE. The CDR3 reads CASSRGPVLEQFF. The CDR3 region has the DNA TGTGCCAGCAGCAGAGGTCCGGTTCTTGAGCAGTTCTTC. Together with reference TRBV9 and TRBJ2-1, the CDR3 gives the full variable domain: DSGVTQTPKHLITATGQRVTLRCSPRSGDLSVYWYQQSLDQGLQFLIQYYNGEERAKGNILERFSAQQFPDLHSELNLSSLELGDSALYFCASSRGPVLEQFFGPGTRLTVL.

The chain has TRBV9 and TRBJ2-1; 11 bases are a match to TRBD1. V trimming: 2 bases; J trimming: 5 bases; junction bases outside the gene matches: 6. The CDR3 runs to 16 residues. Germline V gene data show CDR1 as SGDLS and CDR2 as YYNGEE. This CDR3 is CASSVLPGQGDNEQFF. CDR3 nucleotide sequence: TGTGCCAGCAGCGTGCTACCGGGACAGGGGGACAATGAGCAGTTCTTC.

The chain combines TRBV6-5 with TRBJ1-6; D remains unclear. Between the trimmed V and J ends, which lost 2 bases and 9 bases, there was a span of 14 bases. The CDR3 is made up of 15 amino acids. Germline V CDR1 and CDR2: MNHEY, SVGAGI. The CDR3 is CASSYETRRGSPLHF. CDR3 bases: TGTGCCAGCAGTTACGAGACACGCCGGGGTTCACCCCTCCACTTT.

The chain recombines TRBV28 with TRBJ2-5, with TRBD1 matching 8 bases. The germline CDR1 and CDR2 sequences are MDHEN and SYDVKM. The CDR3 sequence is 14 residues long. J gave up 3 bases and V 5 bases, and 5 bases lay outside the gene matches. DNA for the CDR3: TGTGCCAGCAGTCCCTACAGGGGGAAAGAGACCCAGTACTTC. Translated, it gives CASSPYRGKETQYF.